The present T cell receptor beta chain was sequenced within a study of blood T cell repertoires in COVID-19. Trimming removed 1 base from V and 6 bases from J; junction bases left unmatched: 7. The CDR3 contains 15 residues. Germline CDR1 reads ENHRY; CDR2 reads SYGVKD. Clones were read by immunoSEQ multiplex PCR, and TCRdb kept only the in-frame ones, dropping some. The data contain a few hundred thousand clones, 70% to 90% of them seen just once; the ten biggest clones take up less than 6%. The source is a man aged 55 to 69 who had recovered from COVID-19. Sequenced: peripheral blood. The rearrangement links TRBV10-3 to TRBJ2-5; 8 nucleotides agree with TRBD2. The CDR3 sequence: CAISEFTGGPKTQYF. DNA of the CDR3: TGTGCCATCAGTGAGTTTACGGGAGGGCCCAAGACCCAGTACTTC.